This T cell receptor beta chain was sequenced for a study of shared clonotypes between healthy human individuals. General study points: Across subsets, estimated richness was generally greater for naive than for memory populations. Donor scarcity curtailed the genetic and exposure-history diversity represented herein.

A split of CD4+ cells into CD45RA+ naive and CD45RA-negative memory subsets was performed. As for this clone: The antigen is unknown.

Generated by immunoSEQ multiplex PCR, the TCRdb table keeps only in-frame clones and is missing some. The table includes 950,000 to 1,100,000 clones, around 76% detected once. Trimming removed 2 bases at V and 0 bases at J, with 11 bases between. Germline V gives CDR1 SGHTA, CDR2 FQGNSA. This CDR3 contains 15 residues. The chain uses TRBV7-2 and TRBJ2-7, with D possibly matching TRBD1 (6 bases). The sequence was collected from a man aged 18 to 29 in good health. Sequences were obtained from memory CD4+ T cells sorted from blood. Subset defined: CD45RA-negative fraction. The CDR3 nucleotides are TGTGCCAGCAGCTTAACTGGGGGCATCTCCTACGAGCAGTACTTC. This translates into CASSLTGGISYEQYF. The full variable domain, rest sourced from reference TRBV7-2 and TRBJ2-7, is GAGVSQSPSNKVTEKGKDVELRCDPISGHTALYWYRQSLGQGLEFLIYFQGNSAPDKSGLPSDRFSAERTGGSVSTLTIQRTQQEDSAVYLCASSLTGGISYEQYFGPGTRLTVT.